This entry features one T cell receptor beta chain sequence. Its antigen is not identified. This record comes from a study of cytotoxic CD8 clonotypes in ibrutinib-treated CLL. The CDR3 runs to 14 residues. Per germline, CDR1 MDHEN and CDR2 SYDVKM. Trimming left V 5 bases short and J 1 base short, with 9 bases between. Investigators sought sequencing depths of between 1 in 200,000 and 1 in 1 million T cells. Only in-frame clones appear in the TCRdb table, and some are missing; sequencing was by immunoSEQ multiplex PCR. The sample lists about 200,000 clones, over 65% occurring once. Study results and caveats: The study found clonality rose at ibrutinib response, then fell toward baseline at progression. Exceeding age-matched healthy donors, baseline clonality also tracked the counts of circulating CD8+ T cells.

The receptor was isolated from a human donor with chronic lymphocytic leukemia. The sample here was PBMCs, taken after 12 months of ibrutinib treatment. J is TRBJ1-5 and V is TRBV28, with TRBD1 as a possible D gene (5 bases). The CDR3 protein is CASSVPGSNQPQHF. CDR3 bases: TGTGCCAGCAGTGTCCCAGGGAGCAATCAGCCCCAGCATTTT.